The rows below give T cell receptor beta chains drawn from one sample of a study of control samples from healthy donors and cancer patients. Profiled with immunoSEQ multiplex PCR; TCRdb holds only in-frame clones, not every one. The table lists 150,000 to 200,000 clones, 90% to 95% of them singletons. The specimen was blood. The origin of the receptors is a man younger than 35 in good health. The conserved cysteine and the conserved F or W are not part of the CDR3 here. Fields, in order: V gene, J gene, CDR3 protein.

V gene: TRBV4-1; J gene: TRBJ1-2; CDR3 protein: ASSLRTAYGYT
V gene: TRBV10-3; J gene: TRBJ1-1; CDR3 protein: AITDRANTEAF
V gene: TRBV3-1/TRBV3-2; J gene: TRBJ2-5; CDR3 protein: ASSQGTGGSQETQY
V gene: TRBV6-5; J gene: TRBJ1-5; CDR3 protein: ASRQGVSNQPQH
V gene: TRBV5-1; J gene: TRBJ2-2; CDR3 protein: ASSPLSGSNTGELF
V gene: TRBV9; J gene: TRBJ2-1; CDR3 protein: ASSGLFEGVSFNEQF
V gene: TRBV2; J gene: TRBJ1-1; CDR3 protein: ASSRSEGTEAF
V gene: TRBV5-1; J gene: TRBJ1-2; CDR3 protein: ASSLGQGTYGYT
V gene: TRBV2; J gene: TRBJ1-1; CDR3 protein: ASSGQTVNTEAF
V gene: TRBV5-1; J gene: TRBJ1-5; CDR3 protein: ASSPAGEGNQPQH
V gene: TRBV2; J gene: TRBJ1-5; CDR3 protein: ASSGDRGANQPQH
V gene: TRBV6-5; J gene: TRBJ2-2; CDR3 protein: ASTYRAGLTGELF
V gene: TRBV6-5; J gene: TRBJ2-7; CDR3 protein: ASTQWVANTYEQY
V gene: TRBV10-2; J gene: TRBJ2-2; CDR3 protein: ASSESGTQGTGELF
V gene: TRBV10-3; J gene: TRBJ1-5; CDR3 protein: AISESEGIGNQPQH
V gene: TRBV10-1; J gene: TRBJ2-7; CDR3 protein: ASSEGGMGQGTYEQY
V gene: TRBV3-1/TRBV3-2; J gene: TRBJ1-2; CDR3 protein: ASSPGQGDWYGYT
V gene: TRBV30; J gene: TRBJ2-3; CDR3 protein: AWTSTHTQY
V gene: TRBV2; J gene: TRBJ1-4; CDR3 protein: ASSDPGQINEKLF
V gene: TRBV6-4; J gene: TRBJ1-6; CDR3 protein: ASSHNGDSPLH
V gene: TRBV4-1; J gene: TRBJ2-2; CDR3 protein: ASSQTPRGKTTGELF
V gene: TRBV3-1/TRBV3-2; J gene: TRBJ1-3; CDR3 protein: ASSQGGQGAGNTIY
V gene: TRBV10-3; J gene: TRBJ2-2; CDR3 protein: AIYSGNTGELF
V gene: TRBV9; J gene: TRBJ2-2; CDR3 protein: ASSVGAPNTGELF
V gene: TRBV7-2; J gene: TRBJ2-1; CDR3 protein: ASSLGLWDSYNEQF
V gene: TRBV2; J gene: TRBJ2-1; CDR3 protein: ASSAPGAGGVEQF
V gene: TRBV5-1; J gene: TRBJ2-3; CDR3 protein: ASSLEGSGDTQY
V gene: TRBV28; J gene: TRBJ2-2; CDR3 protein: ASSETGSTGELF
V gene: TRBV13; J gene: TRBJ1-3; CDR3 protein: ASSLGYSGNTIY
V gene: TRBV3-1/TRBV3-2; J gene: TRBJ2-5; CDR3 protein: APPATGRGTQY
V gene: TRBV2; J gene: TRBJ2-1; CDR3 protein: ASSDTGSGRSYNEQF
V gene: TRBV18; J gene: TRBJ2-3; CDR3 protein: ASSPVNTPDTQY
V gene: TRBV24-1; J gene: TRBJ2-7; CDR3 protein: ATSDSLGVEQY
V gene: TRBV12-5; J gene: TRBJ2-5; CDR3 protein: ASGLGGRRDEY
V gene: TRBV7-9; J gene: TRBJ1-6; CDR3 protein: ASSSGQANSPLH
V gene: TRBV28; J gene: TRBJ2-6; CDR3 protein: AAIDRSAGANVLT
V gene: TRBV15; J gene: TRBJ1-4; CDR3 protein: ATSRDSPTNEKLF
V gene: TRBV18; J gene: TRBJ2-1; CDR3 protein: ASSGDRGRASYNEQF
V gene: TRBV19; J gene: TRBJ2-1; CDR3 protein: ASSISDVDDEQF
V gene: TRBV24-1; J gene: TRBJ2-7; CDR3 protein: ATSTPGVLLYEQY
V gene: TRBV6-5; J gene: TRBJ1-5; CDR3 protein: ASTGQGYQPQH
V gene: TRBV9; J gene: TRBJ1-1; CDR3 protein: ASSLRSGTEAF
V gene: TRBV5-1; J gene: TRBJ2-7; CDR3 protein: ASSPGQPGVDEQY
V gene: TRBV7-9; J gene: TRBJ1-6; CDR3 protein: ASSHRDRERSSYNSPLH
V gene: TRBV19; J gene: TRBJ2-4; CDR3 protein: ASSIAGVAKNIQY
V gene: TRBV6-4; J gene: TRBJ1-1; CDR3 protein: ASSDSFRLSGNNTEAF
V gene: TRBV3-1/TRBV3-2; J gene: TRBJ2-7; CDR3 protein: ASSQDLVRVHEQY
V gene: TRBV3-1/TRBV3-2; J gene: TRBJ1-1; CDR3 protein: ASSQAWGTEAF
V gene: TRBV3-1/TRBV3-2; J gene: TRBJ1-4; CDR3 protein: ASSQVPRTDATNEKLF
V gene: TRBV6-5; J gene: TRBJ2-2; CDR3 protein: ASRGQLNTGELF
V gene: TRBV18; J gene: TRBJ2-3; CDR3 protein: ASSPRSADTQY
V gene: TRBV28; J gene: TRBJ2-7; CDR3 protein: ASSSLGRTSGGFSYEQY
V gene: TRBV11-2; J gene: TRBJ2-3; CDR3 protein: ASSLERGRGSRDTQY
V gene: TRBV28; J gene: TRBJ2-7; CDR3 protein: ASSNTLSSYEQY
V gene: TRBV3-1/TRBV3-2; J gene: TRBJ2-3; CDR3 protein: ASSQGRIHTSGPSWSPDTQY
V gene: TRBV6-5; J gene: TRBJ1-4; CDR3 protein: ASSYAQGGEKLF
V gene: TRBV24-1; J gene: TRBJ1-3; CDR3 protein: ATSDPRGHSGNTIY